A single sample is the source of the 6 T cell receptor beta chains below, sequenced in a study of blood T cell repertoires in COVID-19. The protocol was immunoSEQ multiplex PCR, while the TCRdb copy is restricted to in-frame clones and leaves out a portion. The sample lists tens of thousands of clones; approximately 85% were seen once. The sequenced material came from peripheral blood. Receptors originate from a human donor in a cohort sampled during active COVID-19.

CDR3 loop: CASSLAGVDTQYF. As DNA, the CDR3 is TGTGCCAGCAGCCTAGCGGGGGTAGATACGCAGTATTTT. This chain connects TRBV25-1 to TRBJ2-3, with 10 nucleotides matching TRBD2. V lost 6 bases, J lost 5 bases, and 2 bases stayed unmatched. This CDR3 comprises 13 residues. Germline V lookup: CDR1 MGHDK, CDR2 SYGVNS.

The chain couples TRBV12-3 or TRBV12-4 to TRBJ1-1, with D uncertain. V dropped 1 base and J dropped 9 bases, with 6 bases sitting between them. CDR3 length: 11 residues. The CDR3, as DNA: TGTGCCAGCAGTTTAGGGGCCCAAGCTTTCTTT. Protein product: CASSLGAQAFF.

The rearrangement uses TRBV6-6 and TRBJ2-7; 8 bases match TRBD1. Germline V gene data show CDR1 as MNHNY and CDR2 as SVGAGI (reference sequence). The CDR3 sequence is 14 residues long. V trimming: 4 bases; J trimming: 2 bases; junction bases outside the gene matches: 4. CDR3 sequence reads: CASSSPTGAYEQYF. The CDR3 coding sequence is TGTGCCAGCAGTTCTCCGACAGGGGCCTACGAGCAGTACTTC.

DNA of the CDR3: TGTGCCAGTAGTCCCCAGAACAATCAGCCCCAGCATTTT. Its translation is CASSPQNNQPQHF. The chain is built from TRBV19 and TRBJ1-5; D is undetermined. The CDR3 runs 13 residues. The V gene lost 5 bases and the J gene lost 3 bases, with 8 bases spanning the gap. Per the germline V gene, CDR1 is LNHDA and CDR2 is SQIVND (reference sequence).

This chain joins TRBV28 and TRBJ1-1; 7 bases map to TRBD1. The CDR3 totals 13 residues. V was pared by 7 bases and J by 6 bases, with 8 bases of the junction left unmatched. The V gene's germline CDR1 is MDHEN and CDR2 SYDVKM. CDR3 nucleotides: TGTGCCAGCACGCGACAGGGTCCCGCTGAAGCTTTCTTT. It specifies CASTRQGPAEAFF.

The rearrangement links TRBV23-1 to TRBJ1-1; no clear D gene. TRBV23-1 is an ORF, with its function uncertain. Trimming cost V 6 bases and J 3 bases, with 20 bases left between them. The CDR3 consists of 16 residues. The CDR3 here is CASSPRRALHDTEAFF. CDR3 bases: TGCGCCAGCAGCCCTCGGAGGGCGCTTCATGACACTGAAGCTTTCTTT.